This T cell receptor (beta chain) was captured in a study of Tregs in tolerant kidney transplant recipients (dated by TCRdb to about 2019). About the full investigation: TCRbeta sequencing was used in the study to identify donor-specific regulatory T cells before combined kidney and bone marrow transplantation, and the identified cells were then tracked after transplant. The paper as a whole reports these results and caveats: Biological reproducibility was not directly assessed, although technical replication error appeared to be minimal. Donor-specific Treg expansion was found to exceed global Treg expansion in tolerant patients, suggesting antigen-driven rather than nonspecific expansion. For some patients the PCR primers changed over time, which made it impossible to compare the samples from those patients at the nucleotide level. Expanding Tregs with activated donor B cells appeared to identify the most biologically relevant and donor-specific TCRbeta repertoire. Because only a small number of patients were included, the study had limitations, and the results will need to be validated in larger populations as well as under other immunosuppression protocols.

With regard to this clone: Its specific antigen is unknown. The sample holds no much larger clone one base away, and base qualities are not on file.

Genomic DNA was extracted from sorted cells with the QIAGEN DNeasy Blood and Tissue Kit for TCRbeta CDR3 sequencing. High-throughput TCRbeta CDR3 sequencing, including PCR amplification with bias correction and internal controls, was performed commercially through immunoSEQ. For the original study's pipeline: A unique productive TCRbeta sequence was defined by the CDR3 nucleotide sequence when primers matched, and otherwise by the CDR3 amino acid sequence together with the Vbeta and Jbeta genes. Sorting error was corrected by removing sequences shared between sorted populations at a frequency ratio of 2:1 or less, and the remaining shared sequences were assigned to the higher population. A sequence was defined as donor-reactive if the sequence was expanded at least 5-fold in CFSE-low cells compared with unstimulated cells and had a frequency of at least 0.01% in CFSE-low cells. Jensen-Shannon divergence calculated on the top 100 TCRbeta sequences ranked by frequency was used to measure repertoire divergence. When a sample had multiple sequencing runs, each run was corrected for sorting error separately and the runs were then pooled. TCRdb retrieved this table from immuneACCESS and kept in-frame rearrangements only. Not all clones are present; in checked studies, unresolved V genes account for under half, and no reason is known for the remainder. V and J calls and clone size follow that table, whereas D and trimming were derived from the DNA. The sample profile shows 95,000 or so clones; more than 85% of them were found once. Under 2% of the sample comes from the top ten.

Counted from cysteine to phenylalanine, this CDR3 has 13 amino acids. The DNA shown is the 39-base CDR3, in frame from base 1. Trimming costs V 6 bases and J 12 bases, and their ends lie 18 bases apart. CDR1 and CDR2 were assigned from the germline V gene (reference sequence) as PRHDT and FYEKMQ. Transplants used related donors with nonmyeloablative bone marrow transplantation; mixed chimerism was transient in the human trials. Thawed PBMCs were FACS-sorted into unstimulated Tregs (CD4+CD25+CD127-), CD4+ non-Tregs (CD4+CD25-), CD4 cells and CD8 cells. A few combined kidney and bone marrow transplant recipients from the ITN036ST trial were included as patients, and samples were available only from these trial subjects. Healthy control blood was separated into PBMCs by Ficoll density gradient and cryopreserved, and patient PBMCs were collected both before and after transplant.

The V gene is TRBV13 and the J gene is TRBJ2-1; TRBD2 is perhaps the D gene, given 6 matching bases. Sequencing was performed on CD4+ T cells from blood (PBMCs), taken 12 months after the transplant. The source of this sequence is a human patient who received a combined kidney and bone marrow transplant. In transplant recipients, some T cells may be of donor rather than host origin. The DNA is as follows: TGTGCCAGCAGTCTCGGGGGTCCTCGATGGCAGTTCTTC. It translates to CASSLGGPRWQFF.